The 19 T cell receptor beta chains below come from one sample, sequenced in a study of blood T cells in healthy people across ages. A second PCR, run for about 7 to 11 cycles, used a sample-barcoded 5' primer plus a J-beta primer mix. MiXCR, run by TCRdb on the 5' RACE reads, gives a single entry per CDR3 protein. The table shows around 2 million distinct CDR3 sequences, with roughly two fifths occurring only once. What was sequenced was blood. The receptors were sampled from a human donor in good health.

This clonotype was counted a few times. V and J are TRBV6-2 or TRBV6-3 and TRBJ2-3; no definite D call. Germline V gene lookup returns CDR1 MNHEY and CDR2 SVGEGT. This CDR3 is 16 amino acids long. V was pared by 6 bases and J by 5 bases, with 21 bases between. CDR3 DNA sequence: TGTGCCAGCAGCAGGCGACGAGCCAATGAGGAAGATACGCAGTATTTT. Residues: CASSRRRANEEDTQYF.

The chain uses TRBV11-3 and TRBJ2-7; D is perhaps TRBD1 or TRBD2 (5 bases each). The tail of the sequence fits TRBJ2-1 better, so the J call may be wrong. The CDR3 spans 15 residues. Germline values: CDR1 SGHNT, CDR2 YENEEA. For the CDR3, the DNA is TGTGCCAGCAGCTTAGGGGCTAGTGGGGGACGCGAGCAGTTCTTC. It encodes CASSLGASGGREQFF.

V and J are TRBV12-3 or TRBV12-4 and TRBJ1-6; D is possibly TRBD1 (6 bases). The CDR3 covers 14 residues. The V gene lost 6 bases and the J gene lost 9 bases, with 15 bases spanning the gap. CDR3 sequence (DNA): TGTGCCAGCAGCTACTCAGGGGCGGGTTCACCCCTCCACTTT. This sequence encodes CASSYSGAGSPLHF.

This clonotype was seen more than once but under ten times. The genes are TRBV12-3 or TRBV12-4 and TRBJ2-1; D ambiguous. V shed 5 bases and J shed 9 bases, with 14 bases lying between them. This CDR3 has 13 residues. The CDR3 DNA sequence: TGTGCCAGCAGTGTCGTGAAAGGTTTTGAGCAGTTCTTC. It encodes CASSVVKGFEQFF.

As concerns this clonotype: Germline and junction disagree at one end, which may indicate a read error. The genes are TRBV7-2 and TRBJ2-5, with D tentatively TRBD2 (5 bases). Germline V lookup: CDR1 SGHTA, CDR2 FQGNSA. There are 15 residues in the CDR3. CDR3 sequence: CASSLVAGEQGTQYF. For the CDR3, the DNA is TGTGCCAGCAGCTTAGTTGCCGGGGAACAAGGGACCCAGTACTTC.

This sequence joins TRBV7-9 and TRBJ1-2; no reliable D call. V lost 0 bases and J 6 bases, leaving 5 bases between the germline ends. The length of the CDR3 is 12 residues. Per germline, CDR1 SEHNR and CDR2 FQNEAQ (reference sequence). In DNA form, the CDR3 reads TGTGCCAGCAGCTTAGCTAATAATGGCTACACCTTC. It specifies CASSLANNGYTF. Full variable domain (remainder filled in from reference TRBV7-9 and TRBJ1-2): DTGVSQNPRHKITKRGQNVTFRCDPISEHNRLYWYRQTLGQGPEFLTYFQNEAQLEKSRLLSDRFSAERPKGSFSTLEIQRTEQGDSAMYLCASSLANNGYTFGSGTRLTVV.

This clonotype was counted a few times. The DNA for the CDR3 is TGTGCCAGCAGCTTGATTTCTGGGTTCCACGAGCAGTACTTC. Its protein is CASSLISGFHEQYF. This chain joins TRBV5-6 and TRBJ2-7, with D unresolved. Germline-derived CDR1 and CDR2 are SGHDT and YYEEEE. Between the trimmed V and J ends, which lost 1 base and 5 bases, there was a span of 13 bases. The CDR3 contains 14 residues.

Ten or more counts support this clonotype. V usage is TRBV29-1 and J usage is TRBJ2-7, with D possibly matching TRBD1 (6 bases). The CDR3 loop spans 13 amino acids. CDR1 is SQVTM and CDR2 is ANQGSEA in the germline V gene. V lost 4 bases and J 12 bases, leaving 22 bases between the germline ends. The CDR3 nucleotides are TGCAGCGTTGGAGCAGGGGAACGAACTAATCTGTACTTC. Translating it yields CSVGAGERTNLYF.

The CDR3 DNA follows: TGTGCCAGCAGCCAACAAAGCACTGAAGCTTTCTTT. Amino acids: CASSQQSTEAFF. The J gene is TRBJ1-1, the V gene TRBV14; D remains unclear. The germline V gene encodes CDR1 SGHDN and CDR2 FVKESK. V was trimmed by 2 bases and J by 4 bases, leaving 5 bases between them. CDR3 length equals 12 residues.

This clonotype was picked up one time. The gene calls are TRBV7-8 and TRBJ2-3; TRBD2 might be the D (7 bases). The germline CDR1 and CDR2 sequences are SGHVS and FQNEAQ. The CDR3 spans 17 residues. V gave up 3 bases and J gave up 2 bases, with 18 bases separating them. This CDR3 is CASSLAGAEPFTDTQYF. The CDR3 bases are TGTGCCAGCAGCTTGGCGGGGGCCGAACCTTTCACAGATACGCAGTATTTT.

The chain carries TRBV20-1 and TRBJ2-1; 10 bases fit TRBD1. The germline gives CDR1 DFQATT, CDR2 SNEGSKA (reference sequence). The CDR3 runs to 16 residues. Trimming removed 1 base from V and 1 base from J; junction bases left unmatched: 4. The CDR3 DNA is TGCAGTGCTAGAGCCAGACAGGGGGCGTCCTACAATGAGCAGTTCTTC. It translates to CSARARQGASYNEQFF.

For this clonotype: A much bigger clone sits one base away, suggesting this may be a read error. The chain links TRBV28 to TRBJ1-2, with D hard to call. The CDR3 has 12 amino acids. In germline, CDR1 is MDHEN, CDR2 SYDVKM. The CDR3 DNA sequence: TGTGCCGGCAGTTTTACTAACTATGGCTACACCTTC. This encodes CAGSFTNYGYTF.

The chain employs TRBV7-2 and TRBJ2-3, with 9 nucleotides matching TRBD2. The germline V gene encodes CDR1 SGHTA and CDR2 FQGNSA. V was pared by 5 bases and J by 6 bases, with 9 bases of the junction left unmatched. This CDR3 is 15 amino acids long. DNA for the CDR3: TGTGCCAGCAGCGCAGGACTAGCGACGGCGGATACGCAGTATTTT. Its protein product is CASSAGLATADTQYF.

This chain connects TRBV4-2 to TRBJ2-3; D not certain. Germline CDR1 and CDR2: LGHNA and YNFKEQ. V shed 0 bases and J shed 4 bases, with 17 bases lying between them. The CDR3 is 17 residues long. In nucleotides, the CDR3 is TGTGCCAGCAGCCAAGAACCCAGCGCGCAATGGGCAGATACGCAGTATTTT. Its translation is CASSQEPSAQWADTQYF.

V usage is TRBV6-6 and J usage is TRBJ2-5; tentative D call: TRBD2 (5 bases). Per germline, CDR1 MNHNY and CDR2 SVGAGI (reference sequence). Trimming cost V 6 bases and J 0 bases, with 5 bases left between them. This CDR3 comprises 12 residues. CDR3 coding DNA: TGTGCCAGCAGGGACTACCAAGAGACCCAGTACTTC. This translates into CASRDYQETQYF.

The chain joins TRBV7-6 to TRBJ2-1; D assignment may be TRBD1 or TRBD2 (7 bases each). This CDR3 contains 18 residues. V dropped 5 bases and J dropped 0 bases, with 20 bases sitting between them. Germline V gene sequence: CDR1 SGHVS, CDR2 FNYEAQ. The chain's CDR3 is CASSHEWGGDSSYNEQFF. CDR3 coding DNA: TGTGCCAGCAGCCACGAGTGGGGGGGGGACAGCTCCTACAATGAGCAGTTCTTC.

The V call is TRBV6-5, the J call TRBJ2-3, with no clear D. Trimming shortened V by 0 bases and J by 0 bases, and 10 bases separated the two germline ends. The CDR3 contains 16 residues. Per germline, CDR1 MNHEY and CDR2 SVGAGI. The CDR3 DNA reads TGTGCCAGCAGTTACTCGGTTGCAACTAGCACAGATACGCAGTATTTT. This encodes CASSYSVATSTDTQYF.

This chain links TRBV5-1 with TRBJ2-5, with TRBD2 as a possible D gene (6 bases). Germline V CDR1 and CDR2: SGHRS, YFSETQ. The CDR3 extends over 15 amino acids. V lost 1 base to trimming and J lost 3 bases, with 13 bases between them. The CDR3 DNA reads as TGCGCCAGCAGCTTGACCCAGGGAGGAGAAGAGACCCAGTACTTC. Amino acids: CASSLTQGGEETQYF.

This clonotype was seen only a few times. The V and J genes are TRBV7-9 and TRBJ2-7; D call uncertain. CDR1 and CDR2 (germline): SEHNR, FQNEAQ (reference sequence). This CDR3 is 12 amino acids long. Trimming took off 11 bases at V and 0 bases at J, with 11 bases between the two ends. The CDR3 sequence is CAVEPSSYEQYF. The CDR3 DNA reads TGTGCCGTCGAACCGAGCTCCTACGAGCAGTACTTC. The whole variable domain, remainder taken from reference TRBV7-9 and TRBJ2-7, is DTGVSQNPRHKITKRGQNVTFRCDPISEHNRLYWYRQTLGQGPEFLTYFQNEAQLEKSRLLSDRFSAERPKGSFSTLEIQRTEQGDSAMYLCAVEPSSYEQYFGPGTRLTVT.